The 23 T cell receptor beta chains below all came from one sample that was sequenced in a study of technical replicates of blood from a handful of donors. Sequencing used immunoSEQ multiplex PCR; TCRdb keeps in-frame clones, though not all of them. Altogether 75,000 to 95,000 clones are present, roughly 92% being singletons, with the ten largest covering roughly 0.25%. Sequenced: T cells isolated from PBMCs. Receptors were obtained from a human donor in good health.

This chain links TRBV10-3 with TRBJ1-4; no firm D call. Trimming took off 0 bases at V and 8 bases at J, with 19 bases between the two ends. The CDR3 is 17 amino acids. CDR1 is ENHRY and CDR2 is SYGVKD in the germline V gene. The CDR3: CAISESGSLLGSEKLFF. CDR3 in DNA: TGTGCCATCAGTGAGTCGGGTTCTCTCCTAGGCAGCGAAAAACTGTTTTTT.

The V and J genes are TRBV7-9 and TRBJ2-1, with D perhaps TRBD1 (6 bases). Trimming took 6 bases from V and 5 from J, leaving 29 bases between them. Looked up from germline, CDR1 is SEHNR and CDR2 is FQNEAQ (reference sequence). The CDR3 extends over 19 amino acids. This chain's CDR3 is CASRKNRISRQARDNEQFF. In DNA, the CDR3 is TGTGCCAGCAGAAAGAACCGGATTTCAAGACAGGCTCGGGACAATGAGCAGTTCTTC.

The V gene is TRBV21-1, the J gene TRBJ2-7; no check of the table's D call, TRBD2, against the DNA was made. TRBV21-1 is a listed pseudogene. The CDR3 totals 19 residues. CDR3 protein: CASSTRSATTVQNNYEQYF. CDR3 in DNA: TGTGCCAGCAGCACCCGCAGCGCAACCACTGTCCAAAACAACTACGAGCAGTACTTC.

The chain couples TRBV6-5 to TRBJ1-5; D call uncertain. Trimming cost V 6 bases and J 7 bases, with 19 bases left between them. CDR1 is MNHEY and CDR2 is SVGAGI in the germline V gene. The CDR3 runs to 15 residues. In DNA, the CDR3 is TGTGCCAGCAGCCCCGGGGTGGGTATGGGACAGCCCCAGCATTTT. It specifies CASSPGVGMGQPQHF.

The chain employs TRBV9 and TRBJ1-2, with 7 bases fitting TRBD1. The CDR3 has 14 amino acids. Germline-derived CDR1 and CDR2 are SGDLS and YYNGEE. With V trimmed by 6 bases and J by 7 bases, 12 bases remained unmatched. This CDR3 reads CASTLGQTEGGYTF. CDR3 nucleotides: TGTGCCAGCACTCTGGGACAGACAGAGGGTGGCTACACCTTC. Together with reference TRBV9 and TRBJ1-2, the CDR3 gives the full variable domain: DSGVTQTPKHLITATGQRVTLRCSPRSGDLSVYWYQQSLDQGLQFLIQYYNGEERAKGNILERFSAQQFPDLHSELNLSSLELGDSALYFCASTLGQTEGGYTFGSGTRLTVV.

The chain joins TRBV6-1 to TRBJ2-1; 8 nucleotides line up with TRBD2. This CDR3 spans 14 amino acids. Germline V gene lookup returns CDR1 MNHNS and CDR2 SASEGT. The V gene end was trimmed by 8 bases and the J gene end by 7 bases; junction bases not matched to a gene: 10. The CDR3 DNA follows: TGTGCCAGCGCCGGGGGGGTCACTCCGAATGAGCAGTTCTTC. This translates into CASAGGVTPNEQFF.

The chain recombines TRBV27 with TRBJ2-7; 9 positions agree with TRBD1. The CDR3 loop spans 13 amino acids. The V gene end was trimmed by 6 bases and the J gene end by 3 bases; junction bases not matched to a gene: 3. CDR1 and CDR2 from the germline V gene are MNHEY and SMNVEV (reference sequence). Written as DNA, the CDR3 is TGTGCCAGCAGCCCGGACAGGGGCTACGAGCAGTACTTC. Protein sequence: CASSPDRGYEQYF.

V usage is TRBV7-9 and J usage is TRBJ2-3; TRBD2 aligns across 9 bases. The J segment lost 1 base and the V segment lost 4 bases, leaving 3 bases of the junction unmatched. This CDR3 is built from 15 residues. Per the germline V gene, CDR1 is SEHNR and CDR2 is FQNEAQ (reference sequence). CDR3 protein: CASSSTSGGTDTQYF. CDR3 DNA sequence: TGTGCCAGCAGCTCGACTAGCGGCGGCACAGATACGCAGTATTTT.

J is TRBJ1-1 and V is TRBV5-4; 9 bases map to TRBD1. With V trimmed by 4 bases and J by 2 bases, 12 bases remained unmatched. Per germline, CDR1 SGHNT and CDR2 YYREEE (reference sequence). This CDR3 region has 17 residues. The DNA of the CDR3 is TGTGCCAGCAGCGCACTTCCCGGGACAGGGACCAACACTGAAGCTTTCTTT. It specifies CASSALPGTGTNTEAFF. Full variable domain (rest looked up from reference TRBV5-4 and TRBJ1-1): ETGVTQSPTHLIKTRGQQVTLRCSSQSGHNTVSWYQQALGQGPQFIFQYYREEENGRGNFPPRFSGLQFPNYSSELNVNALELDDSALYLCASSALPGTGTNTEAFFGQGTRLTVV.

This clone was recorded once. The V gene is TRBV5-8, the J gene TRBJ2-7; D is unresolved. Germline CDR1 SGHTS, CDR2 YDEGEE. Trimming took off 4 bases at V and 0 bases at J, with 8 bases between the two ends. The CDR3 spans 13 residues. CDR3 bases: TGTGCCAGCAGCCGGTATAGCTCCTACGAGCAGTACTTC. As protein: CASSRYSSYEQYF.

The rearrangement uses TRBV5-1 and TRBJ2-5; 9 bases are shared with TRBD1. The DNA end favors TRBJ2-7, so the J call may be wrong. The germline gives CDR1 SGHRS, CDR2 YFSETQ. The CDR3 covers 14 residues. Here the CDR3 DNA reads TGCGCCAGCAGCTTGATGGACAGGGGTTACGAGCAGTACTTC. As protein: CASSLMDRGYEQYF.

In nucleotides, the CDR3 is TGTGCCAGCAGCTTAGACCAGGGTCTTCGCGACCAGCCCCAGCATTTT. Translation gives CASSLDQGLRDQPQHF. The chain combines TRBV7-6 with TRBJ1-5, with a tentative D call TRBD1 (5 bases). From germline, CDR1 is SGHVS and CDR2 FNYEAQ. CDR3 length: 16 residues. The ends were cut back, 1 base at V and 7 bases at J, with 17 bases in the middle.

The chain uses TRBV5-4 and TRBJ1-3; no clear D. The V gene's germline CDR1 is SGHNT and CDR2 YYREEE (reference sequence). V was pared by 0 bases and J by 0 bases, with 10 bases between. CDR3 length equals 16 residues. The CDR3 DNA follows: TGTGCCAGCAGCTTGGAGAGGTCGAGCTCTGGAAACACCATATATTTT. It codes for CASSLERSSSGNTIYF.

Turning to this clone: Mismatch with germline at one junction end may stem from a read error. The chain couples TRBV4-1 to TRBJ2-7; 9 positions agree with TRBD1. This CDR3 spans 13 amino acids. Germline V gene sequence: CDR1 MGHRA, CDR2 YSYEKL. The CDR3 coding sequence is TGCGCCAGCAGCCAAGATTACGGACAGGGGCTCGCCTTC. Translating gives CASSQDYGQGLAF.

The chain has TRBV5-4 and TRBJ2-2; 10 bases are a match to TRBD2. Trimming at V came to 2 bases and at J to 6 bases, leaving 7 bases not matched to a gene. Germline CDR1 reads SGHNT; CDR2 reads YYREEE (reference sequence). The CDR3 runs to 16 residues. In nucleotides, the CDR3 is TGTGCCAGCAGCTTACCTAGCGGGAGCGGCGCCGGGGAGCTGTTTTTT. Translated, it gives CASSLPSGSGAGELFF.

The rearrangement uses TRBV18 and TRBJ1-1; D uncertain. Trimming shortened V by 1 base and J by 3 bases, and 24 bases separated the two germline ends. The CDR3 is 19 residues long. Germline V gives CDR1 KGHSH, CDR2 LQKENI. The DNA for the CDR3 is TGTGCCAGCTCACCACGCTGGGCAGCAGCCACAACCGCGCACACTGAAGCTTTCTTT. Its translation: CASSPRWAAATTAHTEAFF.

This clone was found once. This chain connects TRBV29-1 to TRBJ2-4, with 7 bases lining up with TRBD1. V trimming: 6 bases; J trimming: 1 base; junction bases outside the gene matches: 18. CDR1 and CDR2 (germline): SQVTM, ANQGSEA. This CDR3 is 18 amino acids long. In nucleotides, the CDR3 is TGCAGCGTCTTAATCACCCACTTCAGGGGGATCGCCAAAAACATTCAGTACTTC. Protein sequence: CSVLITHFRGIAKNIQYF.

CDR3 region: CASSIPRVSPEKLFF. The CDR3 DNA reads TGTGCCAGTAGTATCCCCAGGGTTTCTCCAGAAAAACTGTTTTTT. The chain recombines TRBV19 with TRBJ1-4; maybe TRBD1 (5 bases). Germline CDR1 is LNHDA and CDR2 is SQIVND (reference sequence). The CDR3 has 15 amino acids. Trimming took 3 bases from V and 8 from J, leaving 16 bases between them.

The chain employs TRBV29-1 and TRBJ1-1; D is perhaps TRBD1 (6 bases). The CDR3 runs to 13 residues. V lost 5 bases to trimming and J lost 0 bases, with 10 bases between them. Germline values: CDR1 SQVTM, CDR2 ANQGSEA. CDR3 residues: CSVTGNLNTEAFF. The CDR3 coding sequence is TGCAGCGTTACAGGGAATCTGAACACTGAAGCTTTCTTT.

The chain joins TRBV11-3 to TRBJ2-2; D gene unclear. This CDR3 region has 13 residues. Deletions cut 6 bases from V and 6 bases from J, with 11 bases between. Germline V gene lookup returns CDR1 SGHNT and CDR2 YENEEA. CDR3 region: CASSLRFAGELFF. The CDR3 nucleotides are TGTGCCAGCAGTCTCCGTTTTGCCGGGGAGCTGTTTTTT. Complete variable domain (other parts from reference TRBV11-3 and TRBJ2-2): EAGVVQSPRYKIIEKKQPVAFWCNPISGHNTLYWYLQNLGQGPELLIRYENEEAVDDSQLPKDRFSAERLKGVDSTLKIQPAELGDSAVYLCASSLRFAGELFFGEGSRLTVL.

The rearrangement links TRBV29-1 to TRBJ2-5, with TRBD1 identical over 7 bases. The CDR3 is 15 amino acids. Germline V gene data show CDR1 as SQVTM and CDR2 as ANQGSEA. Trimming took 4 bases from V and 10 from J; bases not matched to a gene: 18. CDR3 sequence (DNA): TGCAGCGTTGCCCCAACCAGCAAGGGGGCAATGGTCCAGTACTTC. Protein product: CSVAPTSKGAMVQYF.

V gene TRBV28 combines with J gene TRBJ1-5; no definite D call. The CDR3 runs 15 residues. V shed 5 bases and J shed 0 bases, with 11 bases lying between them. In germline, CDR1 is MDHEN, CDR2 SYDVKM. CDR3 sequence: CASSGGDSSNQPQHF. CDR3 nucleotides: TGTGCCAGCAGTGGAGGCGATTCTAGCAATCAGCCCCAGCATTTT.

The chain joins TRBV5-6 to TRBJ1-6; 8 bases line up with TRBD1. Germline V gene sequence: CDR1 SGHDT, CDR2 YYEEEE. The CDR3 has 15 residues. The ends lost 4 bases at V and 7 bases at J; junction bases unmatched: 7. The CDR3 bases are TGTGCCAGCAGCCCCAATGACAGGGGAAATTCACCCCTCCACTTT. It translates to CASSPNDRGNSPLHF.